The 31 T cell receptor beta chains presented below share a single source sample, sequenced in a study of T-cell memory formation after mild COVID-19. TCRdb passed the 5' RACE reads through MiXCR, listing each CDR3 protein once. This sample has 70,000 to 100,000 distinct CDR3 sequences, with about 13% found just once. The sequencing input was PBMCs or a T cell subset sorted from them (not recorded which). Source of these receptors: an adult woman who had mild COVID-19 (a few samples of this study predate the infection). Cell type and time point are not known.

V and J are TRBV12-3 or TRBV12-4 and TRBJ2-7; D is ambiguous. The CDR3 consists of 12 residues. Trimming pared 6 bases from V and 6 bases from J, leaving 12 bases between. The CDR3 sequence is CASRDPASEQYF. As DNA, the CDR3 is TGTGCCAGCAGGGACCCAGCCTCCGAGCAGTACTTC.

The V call is TRBV7-6, the J call TRBJ2-7, with D possibly being TRBD1 or TRBD2 (5 bases each). Per the germline V gene, CDR1 is SGHVS and CDR2 is FNYEAQ. The length of the CDR3 is 15 residues. V shed 5 bases and J shed 2 bases, with 16 bases lying between them. The CDR3 coding sequence is TGTGCCAGCAGCGTCGGGACGGCTAATCCCTACGAGCAGTACTTC. It yields the protein CASSVGTANPYEQYF.

In its sample, this clonotype was seen a few times. The chain is built from TRBV7-6 and TRBJ2-7, with unresolved D. The CDR3 covers 14 residues. V dropped 5 bases and J dropped 3 bases, with 14 bases sitting between them. The V gene's germline CDR1 is SGHVS and CDR2 FNYEAQ. CDR3 loop: CASSMDVTYYEQYF. CDR3 coding DNA: TGTGCCAGCAGCATGGACGTGACGTACTACGAGCAGTACTTC.

V usage is TRBV4-1 and J usage is TRBJ2-2; 10 bases match TRBD1. V trimming: 4 bases; J trimming: 3 bases; junction bases outside the gene matches: 5. In germline, CDR1 is MGHRA, CDR2 YSYEKL. The CDR3 extends over 16 amino acids. The CDR3 DNA sequence: TGCGCCAGCAGCCCCCGGGACAGGGGAGACACCGGGGAGCTGTTTTTT. Translating gives CASSPRDRGDTGELFF.

This clonotype has more than one count but fewer than ten. The chain combines TRBV24-1 with TRBJ2-2; a possible D gene is TRBD2 (5 bases). The CDR3 contains 20 residues. V lost 0 bases, J lost 6 bases, and 25 bases lay in between. The germline V gene encodes CDR1 KGHDR and CDR2 SFDVKD. The CDR3 is CATSDLRLGHGKNTPGELFF. Written as DNA, the CDR3 is TGTGCCACCAGTGATTTGCGGCTCGGCCACGGGAAGAACACACCCGGGGAGCTGTTTTTT.

The chain joins TRBV7-6 to TRBJ2-2, with 11 bases that match TRBD2. CDR3 length equals 19 residues. V trimming: 1 base; J trimming: 2 bases; junction bases outside the gene matches: 9. Per germline, CDR1 SGHVS and CDR2 FNYEAQ. The CDR3, as DNA: TGTGCCAGCAGCTTAGTCTGGGGGCTAGCGGGAGGAAACACCGGGGAGCTGTTTTTT. Its translation: CASSLVWGLAGGNTGELFF.

This clonotype turned up a few times. The chain uses TRBV24-1 and TRBJ2-1; D is uncertain. The ends were cut back, 4 bases at V and 0 bases at J, with 12 bases in the middle. Per the germline V gene, CDR1 is KGHDR and CDR2 is SFDVKD. CDR3 size: 16 residues. The CDR3 region is CATSDSRLSSYNEQFF. The CDR3 region has the DNA TGTGCCACCAGTGACTCGCGGCTTAGCTCCTACAATGAGCAGTTCTTC.

This clonotype appeared a few times. The chain recombines TRBV5-5 with TRBJ1-5; the D is unclear. The germline V gene encodes CDR1 SGHKS and CDR2 YYEKEE (reference sequence). CDR3 size: 15 residues. V gave up 4 bases and J gave up 5 bases, with 16 bases separating them. The CDR3 loop is CASSLYLSGDQPQHF. The CDR3 nucleotides are TGTGCCAGCAGCCTATACCTCTCGGGCGATCAGCCCCAGCATTTT. The variable domain in full, completed from reference TRBV5-5 and TRBJ1-5, reads DAGVTQSPTHLIKTRGQQVTLRCSPISGHKSVSWYQQVLGQGPQFIFQYYEKEERGRGNFPDRFSARQFPNYSSELNVNALLLGDSALYLCASSLYLSGDQPQHFGDGTRLSIL.

This clonotype has only a few counts. CDR3 loop: CASSLLDPLTDTQYF. CDR3 in DNA: TGTGCCAGCAGTCTCCTAGACCCCCTCACAGATACGCAGTATTTT. The chain recombines TRBV5-4 with TRBJ2-3; D remains ambiguous. The CDR3 length is 15 residues. Trimming left V 5 bases short and J 2 bases short, with 15 bases between. CDR1 is SGHNT and CDR2 is YYREEE in the germline V gene (reference sequence).

A remark on this clonotype: One end of the junction varies from germline; a read error may be responsible. V and J are TRBV7-7 and TRBJ2-1; 7 bases match TRBD2. CDR1 SSHAT and CDR2 FNYEAQ come from the germline V gene (reference sequence). CDR3 length: 14 amino acids. CDR3 DNA sequence: TGTGCTAGCAGCCAAGGGGAGGGCTACAATGAGCAGTTCTTC. This translates into CASSQGEGYNEQFF.

The chain couples TRBV24-1 to TRBJ2-5, with D tentatively TRBD2 (6 bases). Germline V gene data show CDR1 as KGHDR and CDR2 as SFDVKD. The CDR3 is made up of 16 amino acids. Trimming cost V 5 bases and J 1 base, with 16 bases left between them. CDR3 DNA sequence: TGTGCCACCAGTGGTTCTCTCTCGGGGGTCCAAGAGACCCAGTACTTC. It yields the protein CATSGSLSGVQETQYF.

This clonotype was observed a handful of times. The chain is built from TRBV5-1 and TRBJ2-1, with 10 bases identical to TRBD1. CDR3 length: 17 amino acids. Unmatched junction bases numbered 9, after V lost 0 bases and J lost 6 bases. CDR1 SGHRS and CDR2 YFSETQ come from the germline V gene. The chain's CDR3 is CASSLGTGGSSANEQFF. Here the CDR3 DNA reads TGCGCCAGCAGCTTGGGGACAGGGGGTTCGTCCGCCAATGAGCAGTTCTTC.

This clonotype was detected a few times. The V gene is TRBV3-1, the J gene TRBJ1-1, with D maybe TRBD1 (6 bases). Germline V gene data show CDR1 as LGHDT and CDR2 as YNNKEL (reference sequence). The CDR3 totals 15 residues. V gave up 4 bases and J gave up 5 bases, with 17 bases separating them. The CDR3 loop is CASSPQGPWDTEAFF. Here the CDR3 DNA reads TGTGCCAGCAGCCCCCAGGGGCCGTGGGATACTGAAGCTTTCTTT.

This clonotype was seen a few times. The chain combines TRBV6-5 with TRBJ1-2; possibly TRBD1 for D (6 bases). Germline CDR1 and CDR2: MNHEY and SVGAGI. The CDR3 consists of 17 residues. Trimming removed 8 bases at V and 4 bases at J, with 26 bases between. The CDR3 DNA reads TGTGCCAGCCGACCCGTATCGGTGCAGGGGAACAGCTATGGCTACACCTTC. Amino acid sequence: CASRPVSVQGNSYGYTF.

This clonotype was observed a handful of times. This rearrangement joins TRBV18 to TRBJ1-5; TRBD1 aligns across 7 bases. Losses at the gene ends were 6 bases for V and 5 bases for J; bases not matched to a gene: 4. This CDR3 has 13 amino acids. Per germline, CDR1 KGHSH and CDR2 LQKENI. The CDR3 sequence is CASSGTVDQPQHF. As DNA, the CDR3 is TGTGCCAGCTCCGGGACAGTTGATCAGCCCCAGCATTTT.

This sequence joins TRBV12-3 or TRBV12-4 and TRBJ2-5; TRBD2 aligns across 8 bases. The CDR3 runs 18 residues. The junction had 15 bases not matched to a gene; V was cut back by 6 bases and J by 0 bases. The chain's CDR3 is CASSPEGSGTPYQETQYF. As DNA, the CDR3 is TGTGCCAGCAGCCCCGAAGGTAGCGGGACCCCGTACCAAGAGACCCAGTACTTC.

The rearrangement uses TRBV4-1 and TRBJ2-2; D uncertain. CDR3 length: 15 residues. With 2 bases removed from V and 6 bases from J, the gap between germline ends came to 13 bases. Germline-derived CDR1 and CDR2 are MGHRA and YSYEKL. CDR3 sequence reads: CASSQPDPGPGELFF. Here the CDR3 DNA reads TGCGCCAGCAGCCAACCCGACCCGGGCCCCGGGGAGCTGTTTTTT.

This sequence joins TRBV10-3 and TRBJ2-7; 7 nucleotides agree with TRBD2. J was trimmed by 3 bases and V by 4 bases; bases with no gene match: 0. Germline V gene sequence: CDR1 ENHRY, CDR2 SYGVKD. CDR3 length equals 12 residues. CDR3 protein: CAISGTSYEQYF. The CDR3 nucleotides read TGTGCCATCAGTGGGACTAGCTACGAGCAGTACTTC.

This clonotype has a handful of counts. The chain carries TRBV7-9 and TRBJ2-3, with D unresolved. The CDR3 length is 14 residues. Trimming took off 11 bases at V and 0 bases at J, with 15 bases between the two ends. The germline gives CDR1 SEHNR, CDR2 FQNEAQ (reference sequence). The CDR3 sequence is CASFELGSTDTQYF. The DNA for the CDR3 is TGTGCCTCTTTCGAGCTGGGTAGCACAGATACGCAGTATTTT.

This clonotype was recorded a few times. The chain links TRBV7-9 to TRBJ2-1; D possibly corresponds to TRBD1 (5 bases). Germline lookup yields CDR1 SEHNR and CDR2 FQNEAQ (reference sequence). The V end was cut by 5 bases, the J end by 3 bases, with 17 bases between. CDR3 size: 16 residues. DNA for the CDR3: TGTGCCAGCAGCCCTCTCATGGCAGGGCGCTACAATGAGCAGTTCTTC. It translates to CASSPLMAGRYNEQFF.

There are a few counts of this clonotype. The rearrangement links TRBV7-9 to TRBJ2-1; 10 bases are shared with TRBD2. Germline loops: CDR1 SEHNR, CDR2 FQNEAQ (reference sequence). The CDR3 has 16 amino acids. With 5 bases clipped from V and 2 bases from J, the junction kept 6 bases outside the gene matches. CDR3 in amino acids: CASSPASGSTYNEQFF. CDR3 nucleotides: TGTGCCAGCAGCCCTGCTAGCGGGAGCACCTACAATGAGCAGTTCTTC.

This clonotype appeared many times. The chain recombines TRBV12-3 or TRBV12-4 with TRBJ2-1; D possibly corresponds to TRBD2 (6 bases). V lost 7 bases and J 6 bases, leaving 19 bases between the germline ends. The CDR3 is 15 amino acids. CDR3 nucleotides: TGTGCCAGCACCCCGGGACTGGATCGTGCCAATGAGCAGTTCTTC. It encodes CASTPGLDRANEQFF.

This clonotype occurred once. The rearrangement uses TRBV14 and TRBJ1-1; no clear D gene. CDR1 SGHDN and CDR2 FVKESK come from the germline V gene. Trimming pared 3 bases from V and 4 bases from J, leaving 12 bases between. The CDR3 totals 14 residues. CDR3 nucleotide sequence: TGTGCCAGCAGCCATAAAGTCGGTGGCACTGAAGCTTTCTTT. Translated, it gives CASSHKVGGTEAFF.

This clonotype was seen a few times. The chain links TRBV6-6 to TRBJ1-1; TRBD1 matches at 8 bases. Germline CDR1 MNHNY, CDR2 SVGAGI (reference sequence). The V and J ends lost 2 bases and 4 bases, in that order; junction bases with no gene match: 3. This CDR3 contains 14 residues. The CDR3: CASSYGQGLTEAFF. The CDR3 nucleotides are TGTGCCAGCAGTTACGGACAGGGTCTCACTGAAGCTTTCTTT.

This clonotype has a count of ten or more. The rearrangement links TRBV29-1 to TRBJ2-5; D call uncertain. This CDR3 contains 13 residues. Germline CDR1 SQVTM, CDR2 ANQGSEA. V lost 1 base and J 0 bases, leaving 6 bases between the germline ends. For the CDR3, the DNA is TGCAGCGTTGAAGGGACGGACCAAGAGACCCAGTACTTC. Translation: CSVEGTDQETQYF.

This clonotype has just a few counts. The chain employs TRBV7-6 and TRBJ2-1; D remains ambiguous. Germline V gives CDR1 SGHVS, CDR2 FNYEAQ. Trimming stripped 6 bases from V and 4 bases from J, with 16 bases between. The CDR3 sequence is 15 residues long. The CDR3 DNA sequence: TGTGCCAGCAGTCGTAACAACCTAGGATACAATGAGCAGTTCTTC. This encodes CASSRNNLGYNEQFF.

This clonotype has a count of ten or more. The genes are TRBV7-9 and TRBJ2-3; D remains ambiguous. Trimming shortened V by 5 bases and J by 2 bases, and 8 bases separated the two germline ends. The germline V gene has CDR1 SEHNR and CDR2 FQNEAQ (reference sequence). This CDR3 region has 13 residues. CDR3 bases: TGTGCCAGCAGCCCTAGAGACACAGATACGCAGTATTTT. Protein product: CASSPRDTDTQYF.

J is TRBJ1-5 and V is TRBV6-2 or TRBV6-3; 8 nucleotides line up with TRBD1. The germline V gene has CDR1 MNHEY and CDR2 SVGEGT. Trimming cost V 7 bases and J 2 bases; bases outside gene matches: 10. The CDR3 length is 16 residues. The CDR3, as DNA: TGTGCCAGCAACGAGCAGGGGGCGGTGGGCAATCAGCCCCAGCATTTT. Residues: CASNEQGAVGNQPQHF.

The chain combines TRBV19 with TRBJ2-7; 7 bases fit TRBD1. Germline CDR1 LNHDA, CDR2 SQIVND (reference sequence). There are 13 residues in the CDR3. V lost 0 bases to trimming and J lost 10 bases; unmatched junction nucleotides: 6. CDR3 DNA: TGTGCCAGTAGTATAGATCGGACAGGCACCCAGTACTTC. Residues: CASSIDRTGTQYF.

The chain couples TRBV7-3 to TRBJ2-1, with D tentatively TRBD2 (5 bases). V shed 4 bases and J shed 7 bases, with 11 bases lying between them. Germline values: CDR1 SGHTA, CDR2 FQGTGA. The length of the CDR3 is 13 residues. CDR3 coding DNA: TGTGCCAGCAGCTGGACTCCCGTTAATGAGCAGTTCTTC. Translated: CASSWTPVNEQFF.

A few counts support this clonotype. J is TRBJ2-1 and V is TRBV12-3 or TRBV12-4, with no clear D. The CDR3 sequence is 11 residues long. The V and J ends lost 3 bases and 9 bases respectively, with 6 bases between them. CDR3 DNA: TGTGCCAGCAGTTTTGGGCTTGAGCAGTTCTTC. Its translation: CASSFGLEQFF.